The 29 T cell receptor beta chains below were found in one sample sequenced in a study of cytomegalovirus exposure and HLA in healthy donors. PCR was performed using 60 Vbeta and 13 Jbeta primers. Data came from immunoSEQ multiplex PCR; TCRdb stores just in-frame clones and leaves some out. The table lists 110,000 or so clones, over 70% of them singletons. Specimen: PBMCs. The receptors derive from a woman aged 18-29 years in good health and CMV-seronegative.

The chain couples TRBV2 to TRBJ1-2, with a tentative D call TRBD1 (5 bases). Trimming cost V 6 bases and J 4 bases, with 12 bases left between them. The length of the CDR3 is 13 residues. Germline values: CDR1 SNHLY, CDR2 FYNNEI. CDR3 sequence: CASRKTAGYGYTF. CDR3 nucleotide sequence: TGTGCCAGCAGGAAGACAGCCGGCTATGGCTACACCTTC.

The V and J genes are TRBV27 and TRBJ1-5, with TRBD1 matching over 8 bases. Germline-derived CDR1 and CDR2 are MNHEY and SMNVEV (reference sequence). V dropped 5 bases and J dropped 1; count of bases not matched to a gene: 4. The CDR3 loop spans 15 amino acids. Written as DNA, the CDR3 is TGTGCCAGCAGTAAAACAGGGGGAAGCAATCAGCCCCAGCATTTT. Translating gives CASSKTGGSNQPQHF.

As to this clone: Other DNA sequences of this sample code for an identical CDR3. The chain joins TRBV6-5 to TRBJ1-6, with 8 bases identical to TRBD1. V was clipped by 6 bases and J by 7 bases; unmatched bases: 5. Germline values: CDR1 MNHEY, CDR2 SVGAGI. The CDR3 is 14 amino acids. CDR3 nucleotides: TGTGCCAGCAGCCCAGACAGGGGAAATTCACCCCTCCACTTT. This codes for CASSPDRGNSPLHF.

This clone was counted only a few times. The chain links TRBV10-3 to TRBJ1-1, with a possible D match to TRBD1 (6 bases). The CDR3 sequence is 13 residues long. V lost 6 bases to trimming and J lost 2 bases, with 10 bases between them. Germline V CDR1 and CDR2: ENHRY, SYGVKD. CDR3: CAIREQGNTEAFF. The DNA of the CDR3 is TGTGCCATCAGGGAACAGGGAAACACTGAAGCTTTCTTT.

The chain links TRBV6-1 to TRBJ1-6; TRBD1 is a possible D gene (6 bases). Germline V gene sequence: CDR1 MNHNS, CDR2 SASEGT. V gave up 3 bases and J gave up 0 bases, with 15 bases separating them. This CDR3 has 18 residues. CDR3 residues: CASSDRTVPSSYNSPLHF. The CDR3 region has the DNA TGTGCCAGCAGTGACCGGACAGTTCCCAGCTCCTATAATTCACCCCTCCACTTT.

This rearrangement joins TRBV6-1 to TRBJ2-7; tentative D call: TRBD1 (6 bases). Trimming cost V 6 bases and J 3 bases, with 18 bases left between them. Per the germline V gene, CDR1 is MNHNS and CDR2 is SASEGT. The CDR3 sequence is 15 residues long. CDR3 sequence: CASRTGHTEVYEQYF. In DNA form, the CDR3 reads TGTGCCAGCAGGACGGGACATACTGAGGTCTACGAGCAGTACTTC.

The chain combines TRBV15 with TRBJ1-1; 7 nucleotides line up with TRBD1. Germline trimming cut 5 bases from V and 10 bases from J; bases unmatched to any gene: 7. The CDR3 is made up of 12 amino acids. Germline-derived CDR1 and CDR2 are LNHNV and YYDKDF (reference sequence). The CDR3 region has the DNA TGTGCCACCAGCGTGCGACAGGGTAGAGCTTTCTTT. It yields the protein CATSVRQGRAFF.

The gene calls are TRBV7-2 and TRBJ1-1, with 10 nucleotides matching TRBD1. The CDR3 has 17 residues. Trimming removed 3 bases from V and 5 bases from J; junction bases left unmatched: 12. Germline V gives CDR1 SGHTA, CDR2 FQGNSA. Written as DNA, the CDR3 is TGTGCCAGCAGCTTGATCCCGCTTGGACAGGGGGGGACTGAAGCTTTCTTT. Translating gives CASSLIPLGQGGTEAFF.

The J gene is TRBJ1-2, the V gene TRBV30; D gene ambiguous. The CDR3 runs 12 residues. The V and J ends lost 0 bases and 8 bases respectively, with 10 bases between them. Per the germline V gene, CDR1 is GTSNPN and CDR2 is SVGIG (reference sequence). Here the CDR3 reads CAWSVRARGYTF. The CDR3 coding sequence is TGTGCCTGGAGTGTACGAGCTCGGGGCTACACCTTC. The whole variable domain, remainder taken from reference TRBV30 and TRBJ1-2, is SQTIHQWPATLVQPVGSPLSLECTVEGTSNPNLYWYRQAAGRGLQLLFYSVGIGQISSEVPQNLSASRPQDRQFILSSKKLLLSDSGFYLCAWSVRARGYTFGSGTRLTVV.

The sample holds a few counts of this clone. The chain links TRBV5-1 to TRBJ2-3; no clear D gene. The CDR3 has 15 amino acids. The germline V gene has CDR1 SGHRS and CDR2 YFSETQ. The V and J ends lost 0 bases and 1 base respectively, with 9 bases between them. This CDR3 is CASSLDVSGTDTQYF. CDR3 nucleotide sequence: TGCGCCAGCAGCTTGGATGTGTCTGGCACAGATACGCAGTATTTT.

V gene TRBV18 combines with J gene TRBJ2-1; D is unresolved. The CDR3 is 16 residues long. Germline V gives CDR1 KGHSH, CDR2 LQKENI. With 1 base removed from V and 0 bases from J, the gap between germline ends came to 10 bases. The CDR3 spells CASSPRVLSSYNEQFF. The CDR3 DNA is TGTGCCAGCTCACCACGCGTGCTGAGCTCCTACAATGAGCAGTTCTTC.

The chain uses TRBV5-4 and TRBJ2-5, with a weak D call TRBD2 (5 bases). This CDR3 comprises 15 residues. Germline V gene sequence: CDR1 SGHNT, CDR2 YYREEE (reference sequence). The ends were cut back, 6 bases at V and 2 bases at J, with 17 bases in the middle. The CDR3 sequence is CASTPPGRVQETQYF. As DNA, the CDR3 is TGTGCCAGCACCCCTCCCGGGCGGGTTCAAGAGACCCAGTACTTC.

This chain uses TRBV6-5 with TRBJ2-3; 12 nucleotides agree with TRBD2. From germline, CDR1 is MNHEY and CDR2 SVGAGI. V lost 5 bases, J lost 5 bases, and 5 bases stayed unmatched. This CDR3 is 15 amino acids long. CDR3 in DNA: TGTGCCAGCAGTCACCTAGCGGGAGGGCAAGATACGCAGTATTTT. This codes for CASSHLAGGQDTQYF.

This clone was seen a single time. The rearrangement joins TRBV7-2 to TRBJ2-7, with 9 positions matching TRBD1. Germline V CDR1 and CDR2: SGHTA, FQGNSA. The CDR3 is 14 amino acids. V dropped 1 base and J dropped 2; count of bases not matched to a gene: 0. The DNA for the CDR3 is TGTGCCAGCAGCTTAGGGACAGGGGCCTACGAGCAGTACTTC. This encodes CASSLGTGAYEQYF. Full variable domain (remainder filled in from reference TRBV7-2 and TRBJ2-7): GAGVSQSPSNKVTEKGKDVELRCDPISGHTALYWYRQSLGQGLEFLIYFQGNSAPDKSGLPSDRFSAERTGGSVSTLTIQRTQQEDSAVYLCASSLGTGAYEQYFGPGTRLTVT.

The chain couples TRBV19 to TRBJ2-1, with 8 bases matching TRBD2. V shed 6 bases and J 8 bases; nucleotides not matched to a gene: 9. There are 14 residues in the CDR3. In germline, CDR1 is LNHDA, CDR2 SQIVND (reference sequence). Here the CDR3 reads CASRGQREMDEQFF. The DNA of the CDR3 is TGTGCCAGTAGGGGCCAGCGGGAGATGGATGAGCAGTTCTTC.

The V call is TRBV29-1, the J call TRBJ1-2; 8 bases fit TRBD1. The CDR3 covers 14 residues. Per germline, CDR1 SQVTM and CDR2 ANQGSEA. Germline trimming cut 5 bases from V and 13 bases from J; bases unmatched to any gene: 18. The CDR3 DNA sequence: TGCAGCGTTAGGCAGGGGGCGCAGATAAGTTCTCTCACCTTC. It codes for CSVRQGAQISSLTF.

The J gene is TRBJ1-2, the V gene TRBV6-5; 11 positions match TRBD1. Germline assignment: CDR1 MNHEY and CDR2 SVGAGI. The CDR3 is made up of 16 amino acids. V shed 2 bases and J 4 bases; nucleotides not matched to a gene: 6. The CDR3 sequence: CASSYGQGAFFYGYTF. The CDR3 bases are TGTGCCAGCAGTTACGGACAGGGGGCTTTTTTCTATGGCTACACCTTC.

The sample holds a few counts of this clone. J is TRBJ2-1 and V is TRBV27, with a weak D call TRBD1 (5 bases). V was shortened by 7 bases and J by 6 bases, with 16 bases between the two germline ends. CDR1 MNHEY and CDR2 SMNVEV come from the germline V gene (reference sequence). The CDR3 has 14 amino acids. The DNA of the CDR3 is TGTGCCAGCATTGGGGCAGGGAAGAGCAATGAGCAGTTCTTC. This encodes CASIGAGKSNEQFF.

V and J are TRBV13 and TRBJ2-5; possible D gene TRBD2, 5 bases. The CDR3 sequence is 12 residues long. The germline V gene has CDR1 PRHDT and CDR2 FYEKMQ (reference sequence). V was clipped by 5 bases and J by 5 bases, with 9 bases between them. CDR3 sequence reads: CASSPWEETQYF. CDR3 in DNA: TGTGCCAGCAGCCCGTGGGAGGAGACCCAGTACTTC.

The CDR3 bases are TGTGCCAGCAGTCCAGGGCCTCTTCGCCCCTCTGGGGCCAACGTCCTGACTTTC. Translating gives CASSPGPLRPSGANVLTF. The V gene is TRBV27, the J gene TRBJ2-6, with TRBD1 as a possible D gene (5 bases). Trimming took off 5 bases at V and 0 bases at J, with 17 bases between the two ends. Germline CDR1 reads MNHEY; CDR2 reads SMNVEV (reference sequence). The CDR3 loop spans 18 amino acids.

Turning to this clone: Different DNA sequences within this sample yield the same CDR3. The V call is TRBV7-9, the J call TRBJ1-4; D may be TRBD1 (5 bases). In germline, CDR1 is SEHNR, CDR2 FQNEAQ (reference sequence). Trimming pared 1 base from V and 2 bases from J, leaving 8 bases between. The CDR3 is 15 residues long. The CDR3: CASSLGGTTNEKLFF. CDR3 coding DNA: TGTGCCAGCAGCTTAGGGGGGACTACTAATGAAAAACTGTTTTTT. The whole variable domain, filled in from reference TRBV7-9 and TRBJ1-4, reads DTGVSQNPRHKITKRGQNVTFRCDPISEHNRLYWYRQTLGQGPEFLTYFQNEAQLEKSRLLSDRFSAERPKGSFSTLEIQRTEQGDSAMYLCASSLGGTTNEKLFFGSGTQLSVL.

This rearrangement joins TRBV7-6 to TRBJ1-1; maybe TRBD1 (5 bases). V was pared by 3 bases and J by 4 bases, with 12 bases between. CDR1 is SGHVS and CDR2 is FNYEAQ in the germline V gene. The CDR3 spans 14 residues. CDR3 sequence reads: CASSLEGIITEAFF. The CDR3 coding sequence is TGTGCCAGCAGCTTGGAGGGGATTATCACTGAAGCTTTCTTT.

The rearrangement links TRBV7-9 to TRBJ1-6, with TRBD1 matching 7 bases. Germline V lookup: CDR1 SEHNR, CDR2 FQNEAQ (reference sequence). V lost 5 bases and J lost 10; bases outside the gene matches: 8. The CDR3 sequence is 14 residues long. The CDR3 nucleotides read TGTGCCAGCAGCCAGGGGGGTTCGGGGTCACCCCTCCACTTT. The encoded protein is CASSQGGSGSPLHF.

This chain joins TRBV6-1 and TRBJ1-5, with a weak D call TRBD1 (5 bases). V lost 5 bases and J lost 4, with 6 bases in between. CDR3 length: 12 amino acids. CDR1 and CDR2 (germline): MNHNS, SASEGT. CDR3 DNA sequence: TGTGCCAGCAGTAAGGGGAATCAGCCCCAGCATTTT. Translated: CASSKGNQPQHF.

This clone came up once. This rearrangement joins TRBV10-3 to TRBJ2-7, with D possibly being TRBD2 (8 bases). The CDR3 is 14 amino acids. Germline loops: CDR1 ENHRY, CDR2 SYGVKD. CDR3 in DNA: TGTGCACACAGGGGAGCGGGAGAGGATAGCGAGCAGTACTTC. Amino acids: CAHRGAGEDSEQYF.

The CDR3: CASSLAVNGQGYGYTF. The CDR3 nucleotides read TGCGCCAGCAGCTTGGCCGTCAATGGACAGGGCTATGGCTACACCTTC. This chain joins TRBV5-1 and TRBJ1-2; 8 bases match TRBD1. CDR3 length: 16 amino acids. V was clipped by 0 bases and J by 4 bases; unmatched bases: 8. CDR1 is SGHRS, CDR2 YFSETQ, per germline.

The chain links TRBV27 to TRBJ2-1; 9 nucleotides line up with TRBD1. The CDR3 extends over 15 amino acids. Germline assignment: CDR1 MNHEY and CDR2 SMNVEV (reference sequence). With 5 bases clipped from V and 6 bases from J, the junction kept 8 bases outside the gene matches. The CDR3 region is CASSPGTGSPNEQFF. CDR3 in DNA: TGTGCCAGCAGTCCCGGGACAGGGTCTCCCAATGAGCAGTTCTTC.

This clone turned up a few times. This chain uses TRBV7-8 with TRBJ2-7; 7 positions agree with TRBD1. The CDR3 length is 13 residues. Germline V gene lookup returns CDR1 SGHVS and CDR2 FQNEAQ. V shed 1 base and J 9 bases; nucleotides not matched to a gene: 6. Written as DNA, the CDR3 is TGTGCCAGCAGCTTAGAAGACAGGGTTGTGCAGTACTTC. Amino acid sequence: CASSLEDRVVQYF.

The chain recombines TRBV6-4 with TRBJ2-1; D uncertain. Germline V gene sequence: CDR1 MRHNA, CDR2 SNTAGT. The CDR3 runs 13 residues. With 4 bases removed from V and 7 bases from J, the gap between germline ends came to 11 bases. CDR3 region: CASSVIAMNEQFF. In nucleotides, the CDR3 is TGTGCCAGCAGTGTAATAGCAATGAATGAGCAGTTCTTC.